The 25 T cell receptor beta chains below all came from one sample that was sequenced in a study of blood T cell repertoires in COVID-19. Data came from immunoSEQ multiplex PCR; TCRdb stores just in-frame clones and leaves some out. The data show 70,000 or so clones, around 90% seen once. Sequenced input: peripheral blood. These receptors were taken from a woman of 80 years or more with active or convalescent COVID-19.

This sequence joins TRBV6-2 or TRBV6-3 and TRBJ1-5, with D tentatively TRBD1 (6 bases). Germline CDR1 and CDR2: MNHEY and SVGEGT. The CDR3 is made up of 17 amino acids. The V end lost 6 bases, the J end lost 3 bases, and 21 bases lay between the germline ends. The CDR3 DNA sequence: TGTGCCAGCAGCAAGGGGCGGGGGGCAGAGGACAATCAGCCCCAGCATTTT. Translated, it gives CASSKGRGAEDNQPQHF.

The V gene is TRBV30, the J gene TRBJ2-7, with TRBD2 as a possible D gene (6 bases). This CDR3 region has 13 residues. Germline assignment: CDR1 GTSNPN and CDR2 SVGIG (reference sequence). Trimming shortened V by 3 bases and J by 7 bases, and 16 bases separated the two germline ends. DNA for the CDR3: TGTGCCTGGAGGTACCCTCCCGGGGGTGAGCAGTACTTC. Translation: CAWRYPPGGEQYF.

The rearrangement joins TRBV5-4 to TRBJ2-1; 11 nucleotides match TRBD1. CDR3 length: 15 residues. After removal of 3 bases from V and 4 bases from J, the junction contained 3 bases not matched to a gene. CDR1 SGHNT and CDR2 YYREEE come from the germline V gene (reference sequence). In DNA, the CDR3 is TGTGCCAGCAGCTCCGGGACAGGGGGTTACAATGAGCAGTTCTTC. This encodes CASSSGTGGYNEQFF. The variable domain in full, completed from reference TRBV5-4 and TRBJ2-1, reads ETGVTQSPTHLIKTRGQQVTLRCSSQSGHNTVSWYQQALGQGPQFIFQYYREEENGRGNFPPRFSGLQFPNYSSELNVNALELDDSALYLCASSSGTGGYNEQFFGPGTRLTVL.

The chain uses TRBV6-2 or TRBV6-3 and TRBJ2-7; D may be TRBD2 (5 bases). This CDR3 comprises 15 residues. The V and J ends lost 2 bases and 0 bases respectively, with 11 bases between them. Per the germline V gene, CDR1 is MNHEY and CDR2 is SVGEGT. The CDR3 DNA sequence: TGTGCCAGCAGTTACCCAGCGGACTTCTCCTACGAGCAGTACTTC. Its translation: CASSYPADFSYEQYF.

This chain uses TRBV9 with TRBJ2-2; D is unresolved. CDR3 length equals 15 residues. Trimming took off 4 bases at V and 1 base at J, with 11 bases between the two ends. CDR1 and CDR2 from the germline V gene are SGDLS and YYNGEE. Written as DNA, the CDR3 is TGTGCCAGCAGCCCGCGACTGGGGAACACCGGGGAGCTGTTTTTT. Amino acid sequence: CASSPRLGNTGELFF.

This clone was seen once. This chain's CDR3 is CASSLQLAGANEQFF. In nucleotides, the CDR3 is TGTGCCAGCAGCTTACAGCTAGCGGGGGCCAATGAGCAGTTCTTC. The chain is built from TRBV7-2 and TRBJ2-1; 10 bases are a match to TRBD2. From germline, CDR1 is SGHTA and CDR2 FQGNSA. The ends lost 2 bases at V and 6 bases at J; junction bases unmatched: 4. The CDR3 extends over 15 amino acids.

This chain's CDR3 is CATSRDRGATGELFF. The DNA for the CDR3 is TGTGCCACCAGCAGAGACAGGGGAGCCACCGGGGAGCTGTTTTTT. The chain has TRBV15 and TRBJ2-2, with D perhaps TRBD1 (6 bases). CDR3 length: 15 amino acids. V dropped 0 bases and J dropped 4 bases, with 9 bases sitting between them. The germline gives CDR1 LNHNV, CDR2 YYDKDF (reference sequence).

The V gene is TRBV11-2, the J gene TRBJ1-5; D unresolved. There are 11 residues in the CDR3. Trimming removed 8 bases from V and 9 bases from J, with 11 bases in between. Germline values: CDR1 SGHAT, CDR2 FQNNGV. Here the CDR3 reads CASARDAPQHF. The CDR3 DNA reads TGTGCCAGCGCGAGGGATGCGCCCCAGCATTTT.

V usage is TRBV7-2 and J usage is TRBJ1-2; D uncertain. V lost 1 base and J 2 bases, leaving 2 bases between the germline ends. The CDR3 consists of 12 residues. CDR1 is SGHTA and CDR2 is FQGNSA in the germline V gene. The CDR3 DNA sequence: TGTGCCAGCAGCTTAGTAAACTATGGCTACACCTTC. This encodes CASSLVNYGYTF.

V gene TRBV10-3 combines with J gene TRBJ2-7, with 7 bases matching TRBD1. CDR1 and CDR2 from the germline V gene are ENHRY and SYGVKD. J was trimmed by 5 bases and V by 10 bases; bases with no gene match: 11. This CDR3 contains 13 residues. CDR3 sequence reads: CATRQGLKDEQYF. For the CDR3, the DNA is TGTGCCACTCGACAGGGCCTGAAGGACGAGCAGTACTTC.

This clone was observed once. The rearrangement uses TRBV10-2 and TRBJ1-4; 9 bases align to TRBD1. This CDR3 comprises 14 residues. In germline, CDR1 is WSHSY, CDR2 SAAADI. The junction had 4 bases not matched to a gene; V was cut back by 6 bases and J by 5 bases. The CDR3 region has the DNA TGCGCCAGCAGATTCGGGACAGGGAATGAAAAACTGTTTTTT. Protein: CASRFGTGNEKLFF.

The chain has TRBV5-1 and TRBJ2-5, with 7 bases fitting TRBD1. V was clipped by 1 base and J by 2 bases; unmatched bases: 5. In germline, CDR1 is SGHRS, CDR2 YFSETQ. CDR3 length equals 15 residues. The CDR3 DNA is TGCGCCAGCAGCTTGTTTCGGGGACAGCAAGAGACCCAGTACTTC. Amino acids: CASSLFRGQQETQYF.

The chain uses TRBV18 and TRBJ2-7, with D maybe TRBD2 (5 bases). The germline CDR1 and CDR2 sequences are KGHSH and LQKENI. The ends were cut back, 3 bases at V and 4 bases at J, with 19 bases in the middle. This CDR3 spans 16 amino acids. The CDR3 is CASSPSRLGTGYEQYF. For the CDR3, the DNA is TGTGCCAGCTCACCGAGCCGACTGGGAACGGGGTACGAGCAGTACTTC.

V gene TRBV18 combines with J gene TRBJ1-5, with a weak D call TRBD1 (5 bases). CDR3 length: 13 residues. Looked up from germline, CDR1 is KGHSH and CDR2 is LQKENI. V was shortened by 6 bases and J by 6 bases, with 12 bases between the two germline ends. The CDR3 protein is CASSPDRAQPQHF. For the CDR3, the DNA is TGTGCCAGCTCCCCCGACAGAGCTCAGCCCCAGCATTTT.

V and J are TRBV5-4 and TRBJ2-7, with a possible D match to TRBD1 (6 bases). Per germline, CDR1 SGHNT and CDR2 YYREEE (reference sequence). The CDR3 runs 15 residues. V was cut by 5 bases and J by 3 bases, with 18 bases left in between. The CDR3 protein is CASRDRKQQVYEQYF. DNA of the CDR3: TGTGCCAGCAGAGACAGGAAACAGCAGGTCTACGAGCAGTACTTC. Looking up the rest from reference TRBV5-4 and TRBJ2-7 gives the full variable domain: ETGVTQSPTHLIKTRGQQVTLRCSSQSGHNTVSWYQQALGQGPQFIFQYYREEENGRGNFPPRFSGLQFPNYSSELNVNALELDDSALYLCASRDRKQQVYEQYFGPGTRLTVT.

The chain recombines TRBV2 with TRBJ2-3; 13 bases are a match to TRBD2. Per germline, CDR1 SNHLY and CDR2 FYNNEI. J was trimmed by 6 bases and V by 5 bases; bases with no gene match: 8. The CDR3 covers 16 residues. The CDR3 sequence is CASSQGLAGYLDTQYF. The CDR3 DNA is TGTGCCAGCAGTCAGGGACTAGCGGGGTACTTGGATACGCAGTATTTT. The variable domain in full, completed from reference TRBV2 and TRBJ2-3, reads EPEVTQTPSHQVTQMGQEVILRCVPISNHLYFYWYRQILGQKVEFLVSFYNNEISEKSEIFDDQFSVERPDGSNFTLKIRSTKLEDSAMYFCASSQGLAGYLDTQYFGPGTRLTVL.

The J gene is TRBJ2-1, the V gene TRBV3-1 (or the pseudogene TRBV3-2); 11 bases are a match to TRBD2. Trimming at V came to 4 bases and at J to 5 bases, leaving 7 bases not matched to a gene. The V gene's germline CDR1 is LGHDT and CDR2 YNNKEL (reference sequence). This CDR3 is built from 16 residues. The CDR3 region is CASSLIAGGYNNEQFF. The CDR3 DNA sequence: TGTGCCAGCAGCCTTATAGCGGGGGGGTATAACAATGAGCAGTTCTTC.

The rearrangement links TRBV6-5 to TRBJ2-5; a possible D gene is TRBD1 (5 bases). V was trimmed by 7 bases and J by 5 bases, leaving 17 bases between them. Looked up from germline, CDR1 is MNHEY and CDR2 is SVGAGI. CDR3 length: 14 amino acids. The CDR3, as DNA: TGTGCCAGCATTTTAGGGGTCGGTGAGGAGACCCAGTACTTC. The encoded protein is CASILGVGEETQYF.

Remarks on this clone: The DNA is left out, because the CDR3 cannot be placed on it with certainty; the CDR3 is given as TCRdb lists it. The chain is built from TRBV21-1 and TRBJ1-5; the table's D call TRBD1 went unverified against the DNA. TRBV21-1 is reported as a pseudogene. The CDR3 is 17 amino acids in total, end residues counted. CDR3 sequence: CASSKEIVGQGAQPQHF.

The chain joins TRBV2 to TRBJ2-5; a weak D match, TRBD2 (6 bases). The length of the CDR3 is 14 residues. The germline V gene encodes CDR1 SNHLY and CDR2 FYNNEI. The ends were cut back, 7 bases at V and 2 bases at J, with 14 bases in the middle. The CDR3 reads CASKLGGPQETQYF. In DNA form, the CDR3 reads TGTGCCAGCAAATTGGGAGGACCACAAGAGACCCAGTACTTC.

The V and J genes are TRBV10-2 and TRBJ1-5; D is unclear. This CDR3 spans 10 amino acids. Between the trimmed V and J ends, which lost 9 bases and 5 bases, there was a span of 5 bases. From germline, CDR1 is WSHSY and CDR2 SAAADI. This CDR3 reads CARRDQPQHF. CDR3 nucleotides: TGCGCCAGGAGGGATCAGCCCCAGCATTTT.

CDR3 loop: CASSLLAVEAFF. CDR3 DNA: TGTGCCAGCAGTTTATTGGCGGTTGAAGCTTTCTTT. The chain joins TRBV12-3 or TRBV12-4 to TRBJ1-1, with D uncertain. The CDR3 loop spans 12 amino acids. Trimming cost V 2 bases and J 7 bases, with 8 bases left between them.

DNA of the CDR3: TGTGCCAGCAGTTTAGAGACATACAGGGGCTACACCTTC. It translates to CASSLETYRGYTF. This chain joins TRBV28 and TRBJ1-2, with D perhaps matching TRBD1 (5 bases). The ends were cut back, 2 bases at V and 8 bases at J, with 12 bases in the middle. CDR1 MDHEN and CDR2 SYDVKM come from the germline V gene. The length of the CDR3 is 13 residues.

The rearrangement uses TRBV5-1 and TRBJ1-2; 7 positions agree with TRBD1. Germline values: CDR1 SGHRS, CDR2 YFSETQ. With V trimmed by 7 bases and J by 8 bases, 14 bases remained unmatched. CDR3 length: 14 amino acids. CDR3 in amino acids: CASQETGQVEGYTF. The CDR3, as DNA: TGCGCCAGCCAAGAGACAGGGCAGGTGGAAGGCTACACCTTC.

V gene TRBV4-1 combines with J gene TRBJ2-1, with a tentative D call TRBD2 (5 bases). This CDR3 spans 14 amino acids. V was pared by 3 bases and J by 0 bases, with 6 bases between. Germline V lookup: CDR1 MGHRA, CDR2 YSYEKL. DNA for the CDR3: TGCGCCAGCAGCCAGGGGAGCTCCTACAATGAGCAGTTCTTC. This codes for CASSQGSSYNEQFF.